The clone carrying this TCR beta chain has a count of ten or more. Its antigen remains unidentified. From the 5' RACE reads, TCRdb called clonotypes with MiXCR, one entry per CDR3 protein. The sample carries about 38,000 distinct CDR3 sequences, 9.5% to 12% recorded once. The CDR3 contains 14 residues. In germline, CDR1 is SGHNT, CDR2 YYREEE (reference sequence). The germline V and J ends were trimmed by 4 bases and 1 base, with 11 bases remaining between them. The data belong to a study of T-cell memory formation after mild COVID-19. The study, taken as a whole, reports: Balance between CD4 and CD8 was seen in clones contracting day 15 to 85, and a CD4+ lean was seen in later expanders.

V and J are TRBV5-4 and TRBJ2-5; weak D call: TRBD2 (5 bases). The receptor was isolated from a man aged 18-30 years who had mild COVID-19 (a few samples of this study predate the infection). Cell type and time point are not known. Sequencing was performed on PBMCs or a T cell subset sorted from them (not recorded which). CDR3 nucleotide sequence: TGTGCCAGCAGCGGCCGACGGGGCCAAGAGACCCAGTACTTC. Protein product: CASSGRRGQETQYF.